Each of the 19 T cell receptor beta chains below was sequenced from the same sample in a study of shared clonotypes between healthy human individuals. Positive CCR7 selection of CD45RO-negative cells yielded the naive CD8 cells, and terminally differentiated effector memory CD45RA+ cells were excluded. Data came from immunoSEQ multiplex PCR; TCRdb stores just in-frame clones and leaves some out. In the table there are approximately 590,000 clones, nearly 97% of which are singletons. Sequencing was performed on naive CD8+ T cells sorted from blood. The receptors here all came from a young woman in good health.

The chain has TRBV5-1 and TRBJ1-1; D is ambiguous. The germline V gene encodes CDR1 SGHRS and CDR2 YFSETQ. The length of the CDR3 is 12 residues. The V and J ends lost 4 bases and 6 bases respectively, with 10 bases between them. The CDR3 sequence is CASSRGRSEAFF. Here the CDR3 DNA reads TGCGCCAGCAGCCGTGGACGGTCTGAAGCTTTCTTT.

The CDR3, as DNA: TGTGCCATCAGTGATTATAGACAGGGCAATCAGCCCCAGCATTTT. It is translated as CAISDYRQGNQPQHF. The gene calls are TRBV10-3 and TRBJ1-5; the D gene is possibly TRBD1 (6 bases). Trimming left V 3 bases short and J 2 bases short, with 11 bases between. Germline-derived CDR1 and CDR2 are ENHRY and SYGVKD. The CDR3 totals 15 residues.

This clone was observed a few times. Other DNA sequences of this sample code for an identical CDR3. The V gene is TRBV19, the J gene TRBJ1-1; tentative D call: TRBD1 (5 bases). Germline values: CDR1 LNHDA, CDR2 SQIVND (reference sequence). There are 14 residues in the CDR3. Trimming removed 1 base from V and 1 base from J, with 7 bases in between. The CDR3 protein is CASSIAGPNTEAFF. In nucleotides, the CDR3 is TGTGCCAGTAGTATAGCAGGGCCGAACACTGAAGCTTTCTTT.

The rearrangement uses TRBV9 and TRBJ2-1; TRBD2 matches 9 bases. The CDR3 consists of 14 residues. CDR1 and CDR2 from the germline V gene are SGDLS and YYNGEE. J gave up 10 bases and V 2 bases, and 7 bases lay outside the gene matches. This chain's CDR3 is CASSVGGRGPEQFF. In DNA form, the CDR3 reads TGTGCCAGCAGCGTGGGCGGGAGGGGGCCCGAGCAGTTCTTC.

This clone has only one observation. In DNA form, the CDR3 reads TGTGCCAGCAGCCAAGAAGGACAGGGTTCCTACGAGCAGTACTTC. This codes for CASSQEGQGSYEQYF. The V gene is TRBV4-2, the J gene TRBJ2-7; 8 nucleotides line up with TRBD1. The germline V gene has CDR1 LGHNA and CDR2 YNFKEQ. The CDR3 covers 15 residues. J lost 1 base, V lost 0 bases, and 2 bases had no gene match.

The chain has TRBV15 and TRBJ2-2; no clear D. This CDR3 has 14 amino acids. Germline V gene data show CDR1 as LNHNV and CDR2 as YYDKDF (reference sequence). V shed 1 base and J shed 3 bases, with 6 bases lying between them. This CDR3 reads CATSRGWDTGELFF. CDR3 DNA: TGTGCCACCAGCAGAGGGTGGGACACCGGGGAGCTGTTTTTT.

This clone showed up just once. The chain carries TRBV5-4 and TRBJ1-2, with D perhaps matching TRBD1 (5 bases). The germline V gene has CDR1 SGHNT and CDR2 YYREEE (reference sequence). The CDR3 extends over 14 amino acids. Trimming took 0 bases from V and 4 from J, leaving 10 bases between them. The CDR3 DNA follows: TGTGCCAGCAGCTTGGCCCGGGGCGCCTATGGCTACACCTTC. This translates into CASSLARGAYGYTF.

This chain connects TRBV28 to TRBJ1-5, with 8 bases lining up with TRBD1. Looked up from germline, CDR1 is MDHEN and CDR2 is SYDVKM. This CDR3 spans 13 amino acids. J lost 5 bases, V lost 4 bases, and 1 base had no gene match. As DNA, the CDR3 is TGTGCCAGCAGTTCCAGGGGGCATCAGCCCCAGCATTTT. The encoded protein is CASSSRGHQPQHF.

The chain combines TRBV19 with TRBJ2-7; D assignment may be TRBD1 or TRBD2 (5 bases each). Germline V gene sequence: CDR1 LNHDA, CDR2 SQIVND (reference sequence). Deletions cut 4 bases from V and 2 bases from J, with 12 bases between. This CDR3 comprises 14 residues. CDR3: CASSRGTRPYEQYF. The DNA of the CDR3 is TGTGCCAGTAGTAGGGGGACGAGGCCCTACGAGCAGTACTTC.

The gene calls are TRBV5-1 and TRBJ2-1; D gene uncertain. Germline lookup yields CDR1 SGHRS and CDR2 YFSETQ. This CDR3 is 14 amino acids long. V lost 3 bases to trimming and J lost 2 bases, with 9 bases between them. CDR3 coding DNA: TGCGCCAGCAGCTCCGACGGTGCCTACAATGAGCAGTTCTTC. Its translation: CASSSDGAYNEQFF.

Comment on this clone: Other DNA sequences within the sample encode an identical CDR3. The chain links TRBV27 to TRBJ2-1, with D perhaps matching TRBD1 (5 bases). The V end lost 3 bases, the J end lost 0 bases, and 6 bases lay between the germline ends. The CDR3 is 14 amino acids. Germline values: CDR1 MNHEY, CDR2 SMNVEV (reference sequence). The CDR3 region is CASSFTGSYNEQFF. The CDR3 bases are TGTGCCAGCAGTTTTACAGGCTCCTACAATGAGCAGTTCTTC.

The CDR3 sequence: CASSTGTDGFPYEQYF. CDR3 sequence (DNA): TGTGCCAGTAGTACCGGGACAGACGGATTCCCCTACGAGCAGTACTTC. The chain joins TRBV19 to TRBJ2-7, with 7 bases that match TRBD1. V trimming: 4 bases; J trimming: 2 bases; junction bases outside the gene matches: 11. The CDR3 is made up of 16 amino acids. Germline V gene sequence: CDR1 LNHDA, CDR2 SQIVND (reference sequence).

The V call is TRBV5-6, the J call TRBJ2-4, with no clear D. With 1 base removed from V and 7 bases from J, the gap between germline ends came to 9 bases. The CDR3 covers 13 residues. Looked up from germline, CDR1 is SGHDT and CDR2 is YYEEEE. CDR3 loop: CASSLSGVNIQYF. In DNA form, the CDR3 reads TGTGCCAGCAGCTTGTCCGGAGTCAACATTCAGTACTTC.

This sequence joins TRBV6-1 and TRBJ1-3; no clear D gene. V lost 5 bases and J 3 bases, leaving 8 bases between the germline ends. This CDR3 has 13 residues. Germline loops: CDR1 MNHNS, CDR2 SASEGT. CDR3 protein: CASSTRVGNTIYF. The CDR3 DNA reads as TGTGCCAGCAGTACGAGGGTTGGAAACACCATATATTTT.

V and J are TRBV7-6 and TRBJ1-1; possible D gene TRBD1, 5 bases. Per the germline V gene, CDR1 is SGHVS and CDR2 is FNYEAQ. The CDR3 is made up of 12 amino acids. V lost 5 bases to trimming and J lost 5 bases, with 9 bases between them. The chain's CDR3 is CASSGDGTEAFF. CDR3 sequence (DNA): TGTGCCAGCAGCGGGGACGGGACTGAAGCTTTCTTT. Full variable domain (rest looked up from reference TRBV7-6 and TRBJ1-1): GAGVSQSPRYKVTKRGQDVALRCDPISGHVSLYWYRQALGQGPEFLTYFNYEAQQDKSGLPNDRFSAERPEGSISTLTIQRTEQRDSAMYRCASSGDGTEAFFGQGTRLTVV.

The chain carries TRBV30 and TRBJ2-1; 11 bases are a match to TRBD2. Germline CDR1 reads GTSNPN; CDR2 reads SVGIG (reference sequence). V lost 0 bases, J lost 5 bases, and 3 bases stayed unmatched. The CDR3 runs to 15 residues. CDR3 sequence (DNA): TGTGCCTGGAGTGTAATAGCGGGAGGGAACAATGAGCAGTTCTTC. Translating it yields CAWSVIAGGNNEQFF. Complete variable domain (other parts from reference TRBV30 and TRBJ2-1): SQTIHQWPATLVQPVGSPLSLECTVEGTSNPNLYWYRQAAGRGLQLLFYSVGIGQISSEVPQNLSASRPQDRQFILSSKKLLLSDSGFYLCAWSVIAGGNNEQFFGPGTRLTVL.

This chain uses TRBV10-2 with TRBJ2-7; D gene uncertain. CDR1 and CDR2 (germline): WSHSY, SAAADI. Between the trimmed V and J ends, which lost 8 bases and 3 bases, there was a span of 11 bases. This CDR3 is 12 amino acids long. CDR3 nucleotide sequence: TGCGCCAGCCTTGATAATGACTACGAGCAGTACTTC. It translates to CASLDNDYEQYF.

The CDR3 region is CAIYGSRSNEQFF. CDR3 nucleotides: TGTGCCATTTACGGGAGTAGGAGCAATGAGCAGTTCTTC. The genes are TRBV28 and TRBJ2-1, with TRBD2 as a possible D gene (6 bases). The V gene lost 10 bases and the J gene lost 6 bases, with 16 bases spanning the gap. The CDR3 is made up of 13 amino acids. Germline loops: CDR1 MDHEN, CDR2 SYDVKM.

This chain uses TRBV28 with TRBJ1-1; no definite D call. The V gene's germline CDR1 is MDHEN and CDR2 SYDVKM. V lost 7 bases and J 1 base, leaving 19 bases between the germline ends. The CDR3 contains 16 residues. In DNA form, the CDR3 reads TGTGCCAGCAAGCCTGTACTGGAGGGCGAGAACACTGAAGCTTTCTTT. It is translated as CASKPVLEGENTEAFF.